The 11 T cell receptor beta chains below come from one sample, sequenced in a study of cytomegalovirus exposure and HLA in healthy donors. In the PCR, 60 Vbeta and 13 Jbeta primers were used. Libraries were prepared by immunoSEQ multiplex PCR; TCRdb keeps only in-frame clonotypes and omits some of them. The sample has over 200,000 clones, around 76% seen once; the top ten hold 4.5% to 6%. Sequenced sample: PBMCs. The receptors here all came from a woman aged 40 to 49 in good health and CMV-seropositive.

This CDR3 is CSVVTVDEAFF. The CDR3 nucleotides read TGCAGCGTTGTAACAGTCGATGAAGCTTTCTTT. The gene calls are TRBV29-1 and TRBJ1-1; no firm D call. This CDR3 has 11 residues. Trimming cost V 4 bases and J 7 bases, with 10 bases left between them. CDR1 SQVTM and CDR2 ANQGSEA come from the germline V gene.

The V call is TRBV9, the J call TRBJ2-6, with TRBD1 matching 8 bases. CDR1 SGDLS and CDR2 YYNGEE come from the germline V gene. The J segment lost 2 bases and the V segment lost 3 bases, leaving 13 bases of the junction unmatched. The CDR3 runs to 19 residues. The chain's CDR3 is CASSAESPQGAAGANVLTF. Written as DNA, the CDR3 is TGTGCCAGCAGCGCAGAGTCACCCCAGGGGGCGGCTGGGGCCAACGTCCTGACTTTC. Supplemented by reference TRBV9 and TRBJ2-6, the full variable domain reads DSGVTQTPKHLITATGQRVTLRCSPRSGDLSVYWYQQSLDQGLQFLIQYYNGEERAKGNILERFSAQQFPDLHSELNLSSLELGDSALYFCASSAESPQGAAGANVLTFGAGSRLTVL.

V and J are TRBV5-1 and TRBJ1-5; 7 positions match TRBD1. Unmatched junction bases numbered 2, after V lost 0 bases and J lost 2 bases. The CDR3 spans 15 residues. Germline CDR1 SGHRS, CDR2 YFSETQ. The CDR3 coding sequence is TGCGCCAGCAGCTTGGGACAGGGCGGCAATCAGCCCCAGCATTTT. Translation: CASSLGQGGNQPQHF.

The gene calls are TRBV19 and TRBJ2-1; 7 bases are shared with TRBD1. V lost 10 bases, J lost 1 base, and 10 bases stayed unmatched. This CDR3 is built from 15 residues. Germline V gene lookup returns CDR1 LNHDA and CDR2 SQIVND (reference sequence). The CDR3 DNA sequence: TGTGCCACCCGCCCGGGACAGATATCCTACAATGAGCAGTTCTTC. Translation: CATRPGQISYNEQFF.

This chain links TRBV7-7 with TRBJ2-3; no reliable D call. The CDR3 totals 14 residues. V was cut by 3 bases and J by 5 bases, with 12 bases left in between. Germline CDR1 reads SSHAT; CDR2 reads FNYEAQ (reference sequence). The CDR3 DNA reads TGTGCCAGCAGCTTGGCCGGGTCAGAAGATACGCAGTATTTT. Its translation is CASSLAGSEDTQYF.

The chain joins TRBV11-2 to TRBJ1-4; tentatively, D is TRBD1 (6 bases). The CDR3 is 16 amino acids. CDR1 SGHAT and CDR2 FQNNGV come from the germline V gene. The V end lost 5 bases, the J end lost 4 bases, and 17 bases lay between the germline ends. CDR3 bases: TGTGCCAGCAGCCCCCCGATCCCCAGGGGTAATGAAAAACTGTTTTTT. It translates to CASSPPIPRGNEKLFF.

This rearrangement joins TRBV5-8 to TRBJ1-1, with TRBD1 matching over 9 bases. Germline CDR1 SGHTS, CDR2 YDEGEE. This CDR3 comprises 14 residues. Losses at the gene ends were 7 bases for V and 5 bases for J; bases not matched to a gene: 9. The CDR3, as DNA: TGTGCCAGCTGCCCGGGACAGGGTTGTACTGAAGCTTTCTTT. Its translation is CASCPGQGCTEAFF.

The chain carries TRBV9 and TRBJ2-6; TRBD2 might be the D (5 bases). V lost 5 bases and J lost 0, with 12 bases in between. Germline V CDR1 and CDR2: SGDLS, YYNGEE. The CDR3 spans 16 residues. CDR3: CASRRSGNSGANVLTF. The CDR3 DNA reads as TGTGCCAGCAGGAGGAGCGGTAACTCTGGGGCCAACGTCCTGACTTTC. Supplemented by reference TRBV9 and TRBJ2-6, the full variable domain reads DSGVTQTPKHLITATGQRVTLRCSPRSGDLSVYWYQQSLDQGLQFLIQYYNGEERAKGNILERFSAQQFPDLHSELNLSSLELGDSALYFCASRRSGNSGANVLTFGAGSRLTVL.

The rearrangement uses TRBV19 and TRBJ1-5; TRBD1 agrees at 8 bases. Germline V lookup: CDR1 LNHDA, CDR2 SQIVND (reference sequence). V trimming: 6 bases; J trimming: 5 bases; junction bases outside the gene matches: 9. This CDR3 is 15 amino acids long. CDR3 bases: TGTGCCAGTAGCATCAGGACAGGGATGCATCAGCCCCAGCATTTT. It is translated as CASSIRTGMHQPQHF.

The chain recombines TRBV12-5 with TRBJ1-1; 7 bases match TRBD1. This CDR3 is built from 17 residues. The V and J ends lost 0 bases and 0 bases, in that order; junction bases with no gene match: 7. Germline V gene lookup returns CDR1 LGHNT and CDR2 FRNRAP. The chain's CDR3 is CASGLVRSGTVNTEAFF. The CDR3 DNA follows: TGTGCTAGTGGTTTGGTAAGGTCGGGGACAGTGAACACTGAAGCTTTCTTT.

The CDR3 DNA reads TGTGCCAGCAGCTTCAGGGAAGCCGGGGAGCTGTTTTTT. Its translation is CASSFREAGELFF. The rearrangement joins TRBV7-7 to TRBJ2-2, with TRBD1 as a possible D gene (5 bases). Germline V lookup: CDR1 SSHAT, CDR2 FNYEAQ (reference sequence). The CDR3 totals 13 residues. Trimming removed 3 bases from V and 6 bases from J, with 8 bases in between.